The 16 T cell receptor beta chains listed next were all sequenced from one sample in a study of T cell responses to AZD1222 COVID-19 vaccine. Generated by immunoSEQ multiplex PCR, the TCRdb table keeps only in-frame clones and is missing some. The sample lists some 140,000 clones, around 89% seen once, with around 3% in the top ten. The sample here was peripheral blood, taken on day 0 of AZD1222 vaccination. Receptors originate from an adult in good health.

J is TRBJ1-6 and V is TRBV13; TRBD1 might be the D (5 bases). The germline V gene has CDR1 PRHDT and CDR2 FYEKMQ (reference sequence). Trimming stripped 5 bases from V and 13 bases from J, with 12 bases between. The CDR3 contains 12 residues. The CDR3 here is CASSIRGVPLHF. The CDR3 DNA reads as TGTGCCAGCAGCATAAGAGGGGTTCCCCTCCACTTT.

This clone was counted between two and nine times. V usage is TRBV19 and J usage is TRBJ1-5; D call uncertain. V was clipped by 5 bases and J by 6 bases, with 17 bases between them. CDR3 length: 15 amino acids. CDR1 and CDR2 from the germline V gene are LNHDA and SQIVND (reference sequence). CDR3 sequence reads: CASSPGFGAGQPQHF. The CDR3 DNA reads as TGTGCCAGTAGTCCAGGTTTCGGAGCAGGTCAGCCCCAGCATTTT.

This sequence joins TRBV3-1 (or the pseudogene TRBV3-2) and TRBJ1-5; tentatively, D is TRBD1 (6 bases). Per germline, CDR1 LGHDT and CDR2 YNNKEL (reference sequence). The V end lost 4 bases, the J end lost 5 bases, and 9 bases lay between the germline ends. This CDR3 comprises 13 residues. This CDR3 is CASSLGGDQPQHF. The CDR3 DNA reads as TGTGCCAGCAGCCTAGGGGGGGATCAGCCCCAGCATTTT.

The chain combines TRBV10-2 with TRBJ2-7; TRBD1 agrees at 7 bases. Germline CDR1 and CDR2: WSHSY and SAAADI. V shed 4 bases and J 2 bases; nucleotides not matched to a gene: 11. The CDR3 is 16 residues long. Here the CDR3 reads CASSGFMTGLTYEQYF. CDR3 bases: TGCGCCAGCAGTGGGTTTATGACAGGGTTGACCTACGAGCAGTACTTC.

This clone has only a few counts. V gene TRBV19 combines with J gene TRBJ2-5, with D hard to call. The CDR3 has 13 residues. The V end was cut by 6 bases, the J end by 3 bases, with 11 bases between. CDR1 is LNHDA, CDR2 SQIVND, per germline (reference sequence). CDR3 coding DNA: TGTGCCAGTAGCACCTGGAGAAAAGAGACCCAGTACTTC. Protein sequence: CASSTWRKETQYF.

This chain uses TRBV19 with TRBJ1-2; D not resolved. Trimming shortened V by 10 bases and J by 3 bases, and 6 bases separated the two germline ends. CDR1 is LNHDA, CDR2 SQIVND, per germline (reference sequence). CDR3 length equals 10 residues. DNA of the CDR3: TGTGCCACCTACTACTATGGCTACACCTTC. Its translation: CATYYYGYTF. The complete variable domain, with remaining parts taken from reference TRBV19 and TRBJ1-2, reads DGGITQSPKYLFRKEGQNVTLSCEQNLNHDAMYWYRQDPGQGLRLIYYSQIVNDFQKGDIAEGYSVSREKKESFPLTVTSAQKNPTAFYLCATYYYGYTFGSGTRLTVV.

Only a few counts were recorded for this clone. The chain is built from TRBV28 and TRBJ1-2; D uncertain. From germline, CDR1 is MDHEN and CDR2 SYDVKM. This CDR3 contains 13 residues. V gave up 4 bases and J gave up 5 bases, with 11 bases separating them. As DNA, the CDR3 is TGTGCCAGCAGTTCAGGCGTGCGGTATGGCTACACCTTC. Translation: CASSSGVRYGYTF.

CDR3 DNA sequence: TGTGCCAGCAGCTTCCGCTCCGGGACTAGCGGGATCAGCACAGATACGCAGTATTTT. It yields the protein CASSFRSGTSGISTDTQYF. The rearrangement joins TRBV14 to TRBJ2-3, with 13 bases identical to TRBD2. The trim removed 5 bases at V and 0 bases at J, leaving 11 bases unmatched. The germline CDR1 and CDR2 sequences are SGHDN and FVKESK. CDR3 length equals 19 residues.

This rearrangement joins TRBV6-5 to TRBJ1-6; D uncertain. Germline V gene data show CDR1 as MNHEY and CDR2 as SVGAGI. V lost 8 bases, J lost 6 bases, and 8 bases lay in between. This CDR3 is 12 amino acids long. Written as DNA, the CDR3 is TGTGCCAGCCATAGGTCTAATTCACCCCTCCACTTT. This encodes CASHRSNSPLHF.

The chain links TRBV13 to TRBJ2-2; the D is unclear. V lost 3 bases to trimming and J lost 4 bases, with 6 bases between them. CDR1 is PRHDT, CDR2 FYEKMQ, per germline (reference sequence). This CDR3 comprises 13 residues. The CDR3 nucleotides read TGTGCCAGCAGCTTGAAGGGCACCGGGGAGCTGTTTTTT. Protein product: CASSLKGTGELFF.

The V and J genes are TRBV6-2 or TRBV6-3 and TRBJ2-2; 10 nucleotides match TRBD2. From germline, CDR1 is MNHEY and CDR2 SVGEGT. The V gene end was trimmed by 5 bases and the J gene end by 4 bases; junction bases not matched to a gene: 1. CDR3 size: 14 residues. CDR3 region: CASSVAGGTGELFF. The CDR3 DNA sequence: TGTGCCAGCAGTGTAGCGGGGGGCACCGGGGAGCTGTTTTTT.

The rearrangement joins TRBV9 to TRBJ1-1, with TRBD1 as a possible D gene (6 bases). The germline CDR1 and CDR2 sequences are SGDLS and YYNGEE. This CDR3 is built from 15 residues. Trimming shortened V by 0 bases and J by 7 bases, and 16 bases separated the two germline ends. The CDR3 region is CASSVGGLQGSEAFF. CDR3 sequence (DNA): TGTGCCAGCAGCGTAGGGGGGTTACAGGGAAGTGAAGCTTTCTTT.

This rearrangement joins TRBV10-2 to TRBJ2-3; tentatively, D is TRBD2 (6 bases). V was cut by 6 bases and J by 2 bases, with 15 bases left in between. The CDR3 runs 15 residues. Germline CDR1 reads WSHSY; CDR2 reads SAAADI. The CDR3 coding sequence is TGCGCCAGCAGGGCGTGGGAGGCCCACACAGATACGCAGTATTTT. This sequence encodes CASRAWEAHTDTQYF.

CDR3: CASGLVTRAGAYYGYTF. The CDR3 nucleotides read TGTGCTAGTGGTTTGGTCACCCGGGCAGGGGCTTACTATGGCTACACCTTC. The chain has TRBV12-5 and TRBJ1-2; a weak D match, TRBD1 (6 bases). CDR3 size: 17 residues. V lost 0 bases, J lost 3 bases, and 17 bases lay in between. In germline, CDR1 is LGHNT, CDR2 FRNRAP.

The gene calls are TRBV5-6 and TRBJ1-6; no reliable D call. Trimming stripped 2 bases from V and 7 bases from J, with 7 bases between. Germline loops: CDR1 SGHDT, CDR2 YYEEEE. The CDR3 covers 13 residues. This CDR3 reads CASSFFGNSPLHF. Written as DNA, the CDR3 is TGTGCCAGCAGCTTTTTCGGGAATTCACCCCTCCACTTT.

The chain has TRBV10-3 and TRBJ2-5, with unresolved D. The ends were cut back, 2 bases at V and 5 bases at J, with 9 bases in the middle. The CDR3 spans 13 residues. Germline CDR1 and CDR2: ENHRY and SYGVKD. The CDR3 region has the DNA TGTGCCATCAGTGAGGGCAGCCCGGAGACCCAGTACTTC. Translation gives CAISEGSPETQYF.